The 10 T cell receptor beta chains given below trace back to one sample, sequenced in a study of cytomegalovirus exposure and HLA in healthy donors. Use of 60 Vbeta and 13 Jbeta primers characterized the PCR. Produced via immunoSEQ multiplex PCR; TCRdb's table is partial and in-frame only. Of about 90,000 clones in the sample, 70% to 85% were seen once. Source material: PBMCs. The receptors originated from a man younger than 45 in good health and CMV-seropositive.

This sequence joins TRBV25-1 and TRBJ1-6, with D uncertain. Germline assignment: CDR1 MGHDK and CDR2 SYGVNS. The CDR3 spans 15 residues. V was clipped by 5 bases and J by 1 base, with 9 bases between them. The CDR3 nucleotides are TGTGCCAGCAGTCCCGGAGTGTCCTATAATTCACCCCTCCACTTT. Translation: CASSPGVSYNSPLHF.

In this sample, this clone turned up once. V is TRBV29-1 and J is TRBJ2-7, with TRBD2 identical over 11 bases. The CDR3 has 15 residues. Germline lookup yields CDR1 SQVTM and CDR2 ANQGSEA. V lost 1 base to trimming and J lost 6 bases; unmatched junction nucleotides: 8. This CDR3 is CSVEVSRLAGGEQYF. CDR3 coding DNA: TGCAGCGTTGAAGTAAGTCGGCTAGCGGGAGGCGAGCAGTACTTC.

This clone was counted a few times. CDR3 protein: CSASGGQFF. The CDR3, as DNA: TGCAGTGCTAGCGGGGGGCAGTTCTTC. The V call is TRBV20-1, the J call TRBJ2-1; a weak D match, TRBD2 (6 bases). There are 9 residues in the CDR3. V lost 3 bases to trimming and J lost 12 bases, with 6 bases between them. CDR1 is DFQATT, CDR2 SNEGSKA, per germline (reference sequence).

The chain carries TRBV19 and TRBJ1-5; TRBD1 matches 12 bases. The CDR3 contains 16 residues. Germline CDR1 reads LNHDA; CDR2 reads SQIVND (reference sequence). V was clipped by 3 bases and J by 1 base; unmatched bases: 1. The CDR3 here is CASSIGTGGSNQPQHF. CDR3 nucleotide sequence: TGTGCCAGTAGTATTGGGACAGGGGGCAGCAATCAGCCCCAGCATTTT.

The DNA of the CDR3 is TGTGCCAGCAGTTTACTAACAGGGACGGTAGAGCAGTACTTC. It is translated as CASSLLTGTVEQYF. The chain links TRBV28 to TRBJ2-7, with D perhaps matching TRBD1 (6 bases). V dropped 2 bases and J dropped 7 bases, with 15 bases sitting between them. The CDR3 contains 14 residues. Germline-derived CDR1 and CDR2 are MDHEN and SYDVKM.

This chain connects TRBV2 to TRBJ1-3, with a weak D call TRBD1 (5 bases). The CDR3 has 14 amino acids. The germline V gene encodes CDR1 SNHLY and CDR2 FYNNEI. Trimming removed 5 bases at V and 4 bases at J, with 12 bases between. CDR3 sequence (DNA): TGTGCCAGCAGTCTTCAGGGTGCAGGAAACACCATATATTTT. Amino acid sequence: CASSLQGAGNTIYF.

The V call is TRBV7-2, the J call TRBJ1-6; the D is unclear. Germline loops: CDR1 SGHTA, CDR2 FQGNSA. V was shortened by 4 bases and J by 2 bases, with 15 bases between the two germline ends. The CDR3 is made up of 17 amino acids. In DNA, the CDR3 is TGTGCCAGCAGCTCCCGATGGGGAGGCCCCTATAATTCACCCCTCCACTTT. It is translated as CASSSRWGGPYNSPLHF. Full variable domain (rest looked up from reference TRBV7-2 and TRBJ1-6): GAGVSQSPSNKVTEKGKDVELRCDPISGHTALYWYRQSLGQGLEFLIYFQGNSAPDKSGLPSDRFSAERTGGSVSTLTIQRTQQEDSAVYLCASSSRWGGPYNSPLHFGNGTRLTVT.

This chain links TRBV6-5 with TRBJ1-2, with TRBD1 as a possible D gene (6 bases). V gave up 6 bases and J gave up 6 bases, with 17 bases separating them. The CDR3 is made up of 14 amino acids. CDR1 and CDR2 (germline): MNHEY, SVGAGI. CDR3 bases: TGTGCCAGCAGCCTCGGTGGGGGCGCGAATGGCTACACCTTC. Its protein product is CASSLGGGANGYTF.

The V call is TRBV7-2, the J call TRBJ2-7; no firm D call. The CDR3 is made up of 13 amino acids. Germline lookup yields CDR1 SGHTA and CDR2 FQGNSA. The ends were cut back, 4 bases at V and 5 bases at J, with 12 bases in the middle. The CDR3: CASSSPPLNEQYF. CDR3 nucleotides: TGTGCCAGCAGCTCCCCCCCCTTAAACGAGCAGTACTTC. Using reference TRBV7-2 and TRBJ2-7 for the parts outside the CDR3, the full variable domain is GAGVSQSPSNKVTEKGKDVELRCDPISGHTALYWYRQSLGQGLEFLIYFQGNSAPDKSGLPSDRFSAERTGGSVSTLTIQRTQQEDSAVYLCASSSPPLNEQYFGPGTRLTVT.

V is TRBV7-3 and J is TRBJ2-1; TRBD2 aligns across 7 bases. CDR3 size: 12 residues. Germline CDR1 is SGHTA and CDR2 is FQGTGA. V lost 4 bases, J lost 7 bases, and 1 base stayed unmatched. CDR3 loop: CASSSAGNEQFF. CDR3 coding DNA: TGTGCCAGCAGCTCAGCGGGGAATGAGCAGTTCTTC.